The 32 T cell receptor beta chains below come from one sample, sequenced in a study of blood T cells in healthy people across ages (dated by TCRdb to 2014 to 2015). The method behind the library was 5' RACE. This sample was sequenced with an Illumina HiSeq 2500. A second PCR of 7 to 11 cycles was run with a J-beta primer mix and a sample-barcoded 5' primer. Clones were called with MiXCR by TCRdb after fastp trimmed the public reads at Q25, and only in-frame beta chains were retained. Identical CDR3 proteins give one entry, which carries the most common genes and DNA. The sample has 750,000 to 950,000 distinct CDR3 sequences on record, roughly 50% of them singletons. The ten largest make up 41% of the sample. What was sequenced was blood. The origin of the receptors is a man older than 75 in good health.

Only a few counts were recorded for this clonotype. The V and J genes are TRBV7-3 and TRBJ2-7, with 9 bases fitting TRBD1. V gave up 0 bases and J gave up 2 bases; unmatched junction bases: 2. Germline loops: CDR1 SGHTA, CDR2 FQGTGA. There are 15 residues in the CDR3. This CDR3 is CASSLTTGGPYEQYF. The DNA for the CDR3 is TGTGCCAGCAGCTTAACGACAGGGGGGCCCTACGAGCAGTACTTC.

Concerning this clonotype: Its ends do not fully match the called genes, so a read error is possible. The rearrangement uses TRBV27 and TRBJ2-1; the match to TRBD2 covers 9 bases. The CDR3 is 18 amino acids. Germline lookup yields CDR1 MNHEY and CDR2 SMNVEV (reference sequence). CDR3 region: CASSFRPLTSGVYNGQFF. The CDR3 DNA sequence: TGTGCCAGCAGTTTCCGACCCCTGACTAGCGGTGTTTACAATGGGCAGTTCTTC.

The chain uses TRBV7-9 and TRBJ1-6, with D possibly being TRBD1 (6 bases). This CDR3 contains 14 residues. V lost 7 bases and J 7 bases, leaving 14 bases between the germline ends. Germline V CDR1 and CDR2: SEHNR, FQNEAQ (reference sequence). The CDR3 protein is CASNRAGENSPLHF. DNA of the CDR3: TGTGCCAGCAACCGGGCAGGGGAGAATTCACCCCTCCACTTT.

The chain recombines TRBV6-1 with TRBJ1-2, with no clear D. This CDR3 spans 12 amino acids. The V gene lost 3 bases and the J gene lost 4 bases, with 6 bases spanning the gap. Germline V lookup: CDR1 MNHNS, CDR2 SASEGT. The CDR3 protein is CASSDRSYGYTF. The CDR3, as DNA: TGTGCCAGCAGTGACCGGAGCTATGGCTACACCTTC.

The chain links TRBV7-3 to TRBJ2-3; 9 bases align to TRBD1. With the DNA end fitting TRBJ2-7 better, the J assignment may be wrong. This CDR3 has 16 residues. Germline V gene lookup returns CDR1 SGHTA and CDR2 FQGTGA. Here the CDR3 reads CASSYPRQGGADTQYF. The CDR3 DNA is TGTGCCAGCAGCTACCCTCGACAGGGGGGGGCAGATACGCAGTACTTC.

The rearrangement joins TRBV2 to TRBJ1-2; 11 positions match TRBD1. Trimming cost V 6 bases and J 3 bases; bases outside gene matches: 3. From germline, CDR1 is SNHLY and CDR2 FYNNEI. The CDR3 totals 14 residues. The CDR3: CASRGTGGHYGYTF. The CDR3 DNA is TGTGCCAGCAGGGGGACAGGGGGGCACTATGGCTACACCTTC.

This chain uses TRBV5-1 with TRBJ2-3; D remains unclear. CDR3 length: 14 amino acids. The ends were cut back, 6 bases at V and 1 base at J, with 12 bases in the middle. Germline CDR1 reads SGHRS; CDR2 reads YFSETQ. The CDR3 nucleotides read TGCGCCAGCACCCTCGTGGCGGGCACAGATACGCAGTATTTT. Translating gives CASTLVAGTDTQYF.

This chain joins TRBV5-1 and TRBJ2-5; D is perhaps TRBD1 (6 bases). V lost 7 bases and J lost 2, with 15 bases in between. CDR1 and CDR2 (germline): SGHRS, YFSETQ. This CDR3 is built from 14 residues. The CDR3 nucleotides are TGCGCCAGCCGGCAGGGACAACCACAAGAGACCCAGTACTTC. Protein product: CASRQGQPQETQYF.

Turning to this clonotype: Germline is not matched at one junction end, which may reflect a read error. The V and J genes are TRBV20-1 and TRBJ2-7; 10 bases map to TRBD1. CDR1 is DFQATT, CDR2 SNEGSKA, per germline (reference sequence). This CDR3 is 13 amino acids long. CDR3 bases: TGCAGTGCCTCGACAGGGGGCGTCTACGGGCAGTACTTC. It yields the protein CSASTGGVYGQYF.

CDR3: CASSEGHSLSYEQYF. CDR3 sequence (DNA): TGTGCCAGCAGTGAAGGACACTCCCTCTCCTACGAGCAGTACTTC. This chain uses TRBV6-1 with TRBJ2-7; no definite D call. Trimming took 1 base from V and 0 from J, leaving 10 bases between them. The length of the CDR3 is 15 residues. CDR1 is MNHNS and CDR2 is SASEGT in the germline V gene.

The V and J genes are TRBV5-6 and TRBJ1-2; 7 bases agree with TRBD1. The V gene end was trimmed by 5 bases and the J gene end by 1 base; junction bases not matched to a gene: 5. Germline lookup yields CDR1 SGHDT and CDR2 YYEEEE. There are 14 residues in the CDR3. CDR3 nucleotide sequence: TGTGCCAGCAGGGCTACAGGGGATAACTATGGCTACACCTTC. Translated: CASRATGDNYGYTF.

The chain is built from TRBV20-1 and TRBJ2-5; D gene uncertain. Germline lookup yields CDR1 DFQATT and CDR2 SNEGSKA (reference sequence). Trimming stripped 0 bases from V and 2 bases from J, with 7 bases between. CDR3 size: 13 residues. For the CDR3, the DNA is TGCAGTGCTAGAGATATACGGCAAGAGACCCAGTACTTC. Its protein product is CSARDIRQETQYF.

The J gene is TRBJ2-5, the V gene TRBV3-1; 12 bases are a match to TRBD2. Losses at the gene ends were 3 bases for V and 5 bases for J; bases not matched to a gene: 4. CDR1 and CDR2 (germline): LGHDT, YNNKEL (reference sequence). The CDR3 length is 15 residues. CDR3 amino acids: CASSHLAGGPETQYF. The CDR3 DNA is TGTGCCAGCAGCCACCTAGCGGGAGGGCCTGAGACCCAGTACTTC.

J is TRBJ1-4 and V is TRBV27, with TRBD1 identical over 9 bases. J was trimmed by 8 bases and V by 10 bases; bases with no gene match: 8. Germline V gene sequence: CDR1 MNHEY, CDR2 SMNVEV (reference sequence). The CDR3 contains 13 residues. For the CDR3, the DNA is TGTGCCATCAGAGGGGACAGGGTCGAAAAACTGTTTTTT. Its protein product is CAIRGDRVEKLFF. Based on the CDR3 plus reference TRBV27 and TRBJ1-4, the full variable domain is EAQVTQNPRYLITVTGKKLTVTCSQNMNHEYMSWYRQDPGLGLRQIYYSMNVEVTDKGDVPEGYKVSRKEKRNFPLILESPSPNQTSLYFCAIRGDRVEKLFFGSGTQLSVL.

The V call is TRBV6-1, the J call TRBJ1-5; D unresolved. CDR3 length equals 15 residues. Per the germline V gene, CDR1 is MNHNS and CDR2 is SASEGT. V lost 4 bases, J lost 2 bases, and 12 bases lay in between. CDR3 nucleotides: TGTGCCAGCAGTGGAGGGCCACGAGGCAATCAGCCCCAGCATTTT. It translates to CASSGGPRGNQPQHF.

This clonotype was counted between two and nine times. The J gene is TRBJ1-4, the V gene TRBV20-1, with unresolved D. V was cut by 0 bases and J by 4 bases, with 9 bases left in between. Germline V gene lookup returns CDR1 DFQATT and CDR2 SNEGSKA (reference sequence). The CDR3 is made up of 14 amino acids. CDR3 coding DNA: TGCAGTGCTAGAGACTCCCGGAGTAATGAAAAACTGTTTTTT. It is translated as CSARDSRSNEKLFF.

In regard to this clonotype: This may stem from a read error, because a much larger clone lies one nucleotide away. CDR3 sequence reads: CACSGQLFNEQFF. DNA of the CDR3: TGTGCCTGCTCGGGACAGCTTTTCAATGAGCAGTTCTTC. The rearrangement joins TRBV28 to TRBJ2-1; 7 bases agree with TRBD1. The CDR3 sequence is 13 residues long. Germline V gene lookup returns CDR1 MDHEN and CDR2 SYDVKM. The V gene end was trimmed by 11 bases and the J gene end by 6 bases; junction bases not matched to a gene: 10.

The CDR3 loop reads CSVAGGNYEQYF. CDR3 coding DNA: TGCAGCGTTGCGGGCGGAAACTACGAGCAGTACTTC. The chain couples TRBV29-1 to TRBJ2-7; D unresolved. Deletions cut 4 bases from V and 3 bases from J, with 10 bases between. The V gene's germline CDR1 is SQVTM and CDR2 ANQGSEA. The CDR3 runs 12 residues.

In regard to this clonotype: A much more abundant neighbour one base away suggests this may be a read error. The chain links TRBV10-3 to TRBJ2-1; D is undetermined. The CDR3 is made up of 14 amino acids. V lost 6 bases and J lost 3, with 12 bases in between. Per the germline V gene, CDR1 is ENHRY and CDR2 is SYGVKD. CDR3 residues: CAIRFSDLYNEQFF. CDR3 in DNA: TGTGCCATCAGGTTTTCGGACCTCTACAATGAGCAGTTCTTC.

The chain couples TRBV20-1 to TRBJ2-7; a possible D gene is TRBD2 (5 bases). Trimming removed 1 base from V and 2 bases from J, with 9 bases in between. This CDR3 spans 13 amino acids. The V gene's germline CDR1 is DFQATT and CDR2 SNEGSKA (reference sequence). The CDR3 nucleotides are TGCAGTGCTAGAGCGGGGTCGACCTACGAGCAGTACTTC. It specifies CSARAGSTYEQYF.

J is TRBJ2-1 and V is TRBV20-1; 12 positions agree with TRBD1. The CDR3 is 14 amino acids. V shed 8 bases and J 9 bases; nucleotides not matched to a gene: 11. Germline-derived CDR1 and CDR2 are DFQATT and SNEGSKA (reference sequence). CDR3 bases: TGCAGTTCGCCGGGACAGGGGGCTGGTGGTGAGCAGTTCTTC. Translating gives CSSPGQGAGGEQFF.

The CDR3 here is CASSVAPAGGPYEQYF. In nucleotides, the CDR3 is TGTGCCAGCAGCGTAGCCCCGGCGGGAGGGCCCTACGAGCAGTACTTC. The chain employs TRBV9 and TRBJ2-7, with 9 bases that match TRBD2. With 0 bases clipped from V and 2 bases from J, the junction kept 6 bases outside the gene matches. CDR3 size: 16 residues. Germline CDR1 SGDLS, CDR2 YYNGEE.

The chain couples TRBV5-5 to TRBJ2-1; D not certain. The CDR3 is 16 residues long. Germline-derived CDR1 and CDR2 are SGHKS and YYEKEE (reference sequence). Trimming pared 6 bases from V and 8 bases from J, leaving 24 bases between. CDR3 nucleotides: TGTGCCAGCAACTCGAATCCACCGGGCTCGGTCGATGAGCAGTTCTTC. It translates to CASNSNPPGSVDEQFF.

There are a few counts of this clonotype. This chain joins TRBV4-2 and TRBJ2-6; D is unresolved. Per the germline V gene, CDR1 is LGHNA and CDR2 is YNFKEQ. The V and J ends lost 0 bases and 0 bases respectively, with 12 bases between them. The CDR3 runs 18 residues. The CDR3 protein is CASSQDPVQVSGANVLTF. CDR3 nucleotide sequence: TGTGCCAGCAGCCAAGATCCTGTCCAAGTCTCTGGGGCCAACGTCCTGACTTTC.

This clonotype came up a few times. The chain combines TRBV2 with TRBJ2-7, with D maybe TRBD1 (5 bases). Deletions cut 7 bases from V and 6 bases from J, with 7 bases between. Germline CDR1 is SNHLY and CDR2 is FYNNEI. The CDR3 totals 10 residues. Written as DNA, the CDR3 is TGTGCCAGCAAGGGGTTCGAGCAGTACTTC. This encodes CASKGFEQYF.

The V and J genes are TRBV28 and TRBJ2-7, with D tentatively TRBD1 or TRBD2 (6 bases each). This CDR3 spans 18 amino acids. With 6 bases removed from V and 3 bases from J, the gap between germline ends came to 27 bases. Germline V gene lookup returns CDR1 MDHEN and CDR2 SYDVKM. CDR3 bases: TGTGCCAGCAGCCGCGGCCGAGACTCTATACAGGGACTCTACGAGCAGTACTTC. Encoded protein: CASSRGRDSIQGLYEQYF.

Only a few counts were recorded for this clonotype. The chain is built from TRBV20-1 and TRBJ1-1, with D uncertain. The CDR3 is 14 amino acids. Germline CDR1 is DFQATT and CDR2 is SNEGSKA (reference sequence). Trimming took 0 bases from V and 0 from J, leaving 8 bases between them. CDR3 region: CSARDPRLNTEAFF. DNA for the CDR3: TGCAGTGCTAGAGATCCCAGATTGAACACTGAAGCTTTCTTT.

CDR3 nucleotide sequence: TGCAGCGTAAGACTAGCGGGAGCTGGGGAGCAGTACTTC. Residues: CSVRLAGAGEQYF. The rearrangement joins TRBV29-1 to TRBJ2-5; 12 bases are shared with TRBD2. V shed 6 bases and J 11 bases; nucleotides not matched to a gene: 10. This CDR3 has 13 amino acids. Germline-derived CDR1 and CDR2 are SQVTM and ANQGSEA.

This clonotype was detected only a few times. The CDR3 region is CASSSGPDTQYF. In DNA form, the CDR3 reads TGTGCCAGCAGCTCGGGTCCAGATACGCAGTATTTT. The V and J genes are TRBV7-2 and TRBJ2-3; D is uncertain. With 4 bases removed from V and 4 bases from J, the gap between germline ends came to 6 bases. Germline assignment: CDR1 SGHTA and CDR2 FQGNSA. The CDR3 runs to 12 residues.

This clonotype was observed a few times. The CDR3 region is CSDGPPPYNEQFF. The CDR3 DNA sequence: TGCAGCGATGGGCCCCCCCCCTACAATGAGCAGTTCTTC. J is TRBJ2-1 and V is TRBV29-1, with unresolved D. There are 13 residues in the CDR3. V was trimmed by 7 bases and J by 2 bases, leaving 12 bases between them. The germline V gene encodes CDR1 SQVTM and CDR2 ANQGSEA.

V and J are TRBV7-2 and TRBJ2-3, with TRBD1 as a possible D gene (5 bases). CDR1 SGHTA and CDR2 FQGNSA come from the germline V gene. The CDR3 covers 15 residues. The ends were cut back, 1 base at V and 0 bases at J, with 8 bases in the middle. The CDR3 region is CASSLDRSSTDTQYF. For the CDR3, the DNA is TGTGCCAGCAGCTTAGACAGGAGTAGCACAGATACGCAGTATTTT.

Ten or more counts support this clonotype. The chain carries TRBV3-1 and TRBJ2-7, with 8 bases that match TRBD1. This CDR3 contains 15 residues. Germline lookup yields CDR1 LGHDT and CDR2 YNNKEL (reference sequence). V gave up 1 base and J gave up 6 bases; unmatched junction bases: 8. The CDR3 protein is CASSQALGTGSEQYF. CDR3 bases: TGTGCCAGCAGCCAAGCTCTTGGGACAGGTTCCGAGCAGTACTTC.